A single sample is the source of the 5 T cell receptor beta chains below, sequenced in a study of cytomegalovirus exposure and HLA in healthy donors. PCR primers comprised 60 Vbeta and 13 Jbeta primers. The method was immunoSEQ multiplex PCR; TCRdb's version includes in-frame clones alone and lacks a portion of them. This table holds 200,000 to 250,000 clones, roughly 70% found once. Sequences were obtained from PBMCs. These receptor sequences come from a woman in her twenties or thirties in good health and CMV-seronegative.

The table lists this clone with a few counts. The chain links TRBV2 to TRBJ2-5, with D perhaps TRBD2 (6 bases). Trimming removed 7 bases at V and 6 bases at J, with 15 bases between. CDR1 SNHLY and CDR2 FYNNEI come from the germline V gene. The CDR3 contains 13 residues. The CDR3 DNA follows: TGTGCCAGCACGGGAGAACTCAAGAAGACCCAGTACTTC. Protein sequence: CASTGELKKTQYF. Variable domain in full (rest from reference TRBV2 and TRBJ2-5): EPEVTQTPSHQVTQMGQEVILRCVPISNHLYFYWYRQILGQKVEFLVSFYNNEISEKSEIFDDQFSVERPDGSNFTLKIRSTKLEDSAMYFCASTGELKKTQYFGPGTRLLVL.

The chain uses TRBV5-1 and TRBJ1-4; a weak D match, TRBD1 (5 bases). The CDR3 sequence is 16 residues long. Trimming removed 6 bases at V and 4 bases at J, with 19 bases between. Germline V lookup: CDR1 SGHRS, CDR2 YFSETQ. CDR3 residues: CASNLRPPGYNEKLFF. As DNA, the CDR3 is TGCGCCAGCAACCTGCGGCCGCCAGGGTATAATGAAAAACTGTTTTTT.

This chain joins TRBV14 and TRBJ2-2; TRBD2 aligns across 10 bases. Germline-derived CDR1 and CDR2 are SGHDN and FVKESK. The CDR3 consists of 16 residues. V lost 0 bases and J lost 5; bases outside the gene matches: 3. CDR3 residues: CASSQDLLAGTGELFF. CDR3 nucleotide sequence: TGTGCCAGCAGCCAAGACCTACTAGCGGGGACCGGGGAGCTGTTTTTT.

The chain couples TRBV30 to TRBJ2-2, with D hard to call. Trimming removed 2 bases at V and 2 bases at J, with 3 bases between. The germline gives CDR1 GTSNPN, CDR2 SVGIG (reference sequence). This CDR3 is 12 amino acids long. In DNA form, the CDR3 reads TGTGCCTGGAGTCTCAACACCGGGGAGCTGTTTTTT. Translation: CAWSLNTGELFF.

The chain employs TRBV4-1 and TRBJ1-2; perhaps TRBD1 as D (6 bases). V gave up 0 bases and J gave up 7 bases, with 15 bases separating them. Germline CDR1 is MGHRA and CDR2 is YSYEKL. The CDR3 consists of 15 residues. The DNA for the CDR3 is TGCGCCAGCAGCCAAGAAGGGCCTAGGGGGTTTGGCTACACCTTC. Protein sequence: CASSQEGPRGFGYTF.